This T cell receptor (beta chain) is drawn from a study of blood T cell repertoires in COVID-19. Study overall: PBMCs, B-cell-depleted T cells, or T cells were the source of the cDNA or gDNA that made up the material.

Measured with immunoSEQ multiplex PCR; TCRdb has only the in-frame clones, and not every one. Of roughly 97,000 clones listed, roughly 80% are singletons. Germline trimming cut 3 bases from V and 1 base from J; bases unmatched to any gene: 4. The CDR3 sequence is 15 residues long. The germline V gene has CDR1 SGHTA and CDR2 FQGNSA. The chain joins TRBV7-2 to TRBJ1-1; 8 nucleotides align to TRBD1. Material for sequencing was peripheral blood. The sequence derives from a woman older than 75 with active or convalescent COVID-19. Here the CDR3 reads CASSLYGTGNTEAFF. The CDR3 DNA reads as TGTGCCAGCAGCTTGTATGGGACAGGGAACACTGAAGCTTTCTTT.